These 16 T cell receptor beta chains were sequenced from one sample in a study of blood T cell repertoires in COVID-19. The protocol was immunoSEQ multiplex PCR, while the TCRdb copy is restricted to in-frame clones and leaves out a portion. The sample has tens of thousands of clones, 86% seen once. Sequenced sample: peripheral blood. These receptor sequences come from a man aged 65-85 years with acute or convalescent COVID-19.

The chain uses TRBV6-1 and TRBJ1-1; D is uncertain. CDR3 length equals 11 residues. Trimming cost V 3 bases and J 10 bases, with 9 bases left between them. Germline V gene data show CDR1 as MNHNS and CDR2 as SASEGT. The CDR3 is CASSDGLSAFF. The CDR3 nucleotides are TGTGCCAGCAGTGACGGACTGTCAGCTTTCTTT.

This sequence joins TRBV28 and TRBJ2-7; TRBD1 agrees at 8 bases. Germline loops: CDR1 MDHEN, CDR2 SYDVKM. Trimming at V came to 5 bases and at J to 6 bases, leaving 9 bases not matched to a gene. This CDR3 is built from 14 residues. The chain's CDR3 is CASSTRQGWAEQYF. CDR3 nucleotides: TGTGCCAGCAGTACTCGACAGGGGTGGGCCGAGCAGTACTTC.

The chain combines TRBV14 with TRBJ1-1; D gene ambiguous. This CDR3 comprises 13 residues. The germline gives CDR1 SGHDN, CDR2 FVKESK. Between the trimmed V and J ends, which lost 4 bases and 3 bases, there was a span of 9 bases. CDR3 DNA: TGTGCCAGCAGCCTTAGCCGGGACACTGAAGCTTTCTTT. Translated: CASSLSRDTEAFF.

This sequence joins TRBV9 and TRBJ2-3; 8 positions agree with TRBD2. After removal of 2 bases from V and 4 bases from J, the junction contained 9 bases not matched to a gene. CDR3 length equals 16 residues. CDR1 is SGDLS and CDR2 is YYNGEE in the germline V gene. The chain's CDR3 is CASSVGSGGGADTQYF. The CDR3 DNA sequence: TGTGCCAGCAGCGTGGGGAGCGGGGGAGGTGCAGATACGCAGTATTTT.

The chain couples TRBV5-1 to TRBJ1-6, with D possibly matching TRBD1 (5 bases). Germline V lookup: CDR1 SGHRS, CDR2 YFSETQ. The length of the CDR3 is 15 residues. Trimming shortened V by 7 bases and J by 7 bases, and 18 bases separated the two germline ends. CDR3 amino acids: CASSLETRTNSPLHF. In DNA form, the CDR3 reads TGCGCCAGCTCGCTCGAGACCCGGACAAATTCACCCCTCCACTTT.

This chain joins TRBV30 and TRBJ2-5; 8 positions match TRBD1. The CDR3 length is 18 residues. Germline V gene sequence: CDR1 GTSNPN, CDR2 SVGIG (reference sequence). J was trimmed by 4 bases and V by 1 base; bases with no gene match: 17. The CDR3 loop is CAWSGASGSRGRLETQYF. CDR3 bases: TGTGCCTGGAGTGGGGCATCTGGGAGCAGGGGGCGTTTAGAGACCCAGTACTTC.

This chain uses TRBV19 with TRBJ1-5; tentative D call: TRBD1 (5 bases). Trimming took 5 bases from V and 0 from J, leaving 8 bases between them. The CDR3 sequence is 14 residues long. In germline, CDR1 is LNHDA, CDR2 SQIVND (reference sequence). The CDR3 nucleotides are TGTGCCAGTAGTTCCAGGGCTAGCAATCAGCCCCAGCATTTT. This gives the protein CASSSRASNQPQHF.

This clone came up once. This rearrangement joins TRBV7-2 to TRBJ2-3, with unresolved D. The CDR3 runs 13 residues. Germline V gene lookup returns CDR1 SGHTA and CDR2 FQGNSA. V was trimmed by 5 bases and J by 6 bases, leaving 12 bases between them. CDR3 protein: CASSDSYGDTQYF. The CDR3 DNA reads TGTGCCAGCAGCGATTCCTACGGGGATACGCAGTATTTT.

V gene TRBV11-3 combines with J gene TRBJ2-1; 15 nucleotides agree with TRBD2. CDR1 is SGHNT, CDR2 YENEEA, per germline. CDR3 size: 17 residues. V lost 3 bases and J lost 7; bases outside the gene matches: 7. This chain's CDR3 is CASSFRTSGRAGNEQFF. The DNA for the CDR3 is TGTGCCAGCAGCTTCCGGACTAGCGGGAGGGCCGGGAATGAGCAGTTCTTC.

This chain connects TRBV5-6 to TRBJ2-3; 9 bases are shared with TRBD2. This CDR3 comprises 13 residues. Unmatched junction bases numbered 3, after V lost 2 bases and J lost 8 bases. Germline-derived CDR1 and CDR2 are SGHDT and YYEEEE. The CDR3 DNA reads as TGTGCCAGCAGCTTTAGCGGGAGCGGTACGCAGTATTTT. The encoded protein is CASSFSGSGTQYF.

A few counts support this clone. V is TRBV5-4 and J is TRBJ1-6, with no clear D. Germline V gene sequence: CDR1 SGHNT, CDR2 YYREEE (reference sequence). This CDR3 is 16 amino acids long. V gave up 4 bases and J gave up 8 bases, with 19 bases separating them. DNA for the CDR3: TGTGCCAGCAGCCCTACGGCGCGGAGGTGGGATTCACCCCTCCACTTT. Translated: CASSPTARRWDSPLHF.

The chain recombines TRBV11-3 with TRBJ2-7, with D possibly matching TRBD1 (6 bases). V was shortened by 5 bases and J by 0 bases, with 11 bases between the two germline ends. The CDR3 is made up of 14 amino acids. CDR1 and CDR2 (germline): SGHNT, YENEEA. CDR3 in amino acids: CASSPGQSSYEQYF. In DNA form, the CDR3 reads TGTGCCAGCAGCCCCGGACAGTCCTCCTACGAGCAGTACTTC.

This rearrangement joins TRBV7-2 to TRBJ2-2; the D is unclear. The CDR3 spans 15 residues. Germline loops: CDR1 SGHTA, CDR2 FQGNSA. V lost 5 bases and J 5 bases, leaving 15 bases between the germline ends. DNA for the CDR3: TGTGCCAGCAGCCTTCAGGCTACAGAAACCGGGGAGCTGTTTTTT. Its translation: CASSLQATETGELFF.

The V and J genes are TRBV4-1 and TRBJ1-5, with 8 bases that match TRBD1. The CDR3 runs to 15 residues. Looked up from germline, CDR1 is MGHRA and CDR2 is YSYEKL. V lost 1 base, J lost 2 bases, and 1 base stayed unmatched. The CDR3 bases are TGCGCCAGCAGCCAAGTGACAGGGGGCAATCAGCCCCAGCATTTT. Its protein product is CASSQVTGGNQPQHF.

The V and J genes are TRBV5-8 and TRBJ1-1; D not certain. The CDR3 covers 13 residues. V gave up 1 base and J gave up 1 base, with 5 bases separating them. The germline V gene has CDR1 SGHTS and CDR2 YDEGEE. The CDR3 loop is CASSLWQNTEAFF. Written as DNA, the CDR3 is TGTGCCAGCAGCTTGTGGCAGAACACTGAAGCTTTCTTT.

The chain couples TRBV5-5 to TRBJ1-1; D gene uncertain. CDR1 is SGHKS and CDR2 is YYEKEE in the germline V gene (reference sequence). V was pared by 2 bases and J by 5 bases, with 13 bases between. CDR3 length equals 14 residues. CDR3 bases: TGTGCCAGCAGCTTTTTGGGAGAGGGAACTGAAGCTTTCTTT. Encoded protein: CASSFLGEGTEAFF.